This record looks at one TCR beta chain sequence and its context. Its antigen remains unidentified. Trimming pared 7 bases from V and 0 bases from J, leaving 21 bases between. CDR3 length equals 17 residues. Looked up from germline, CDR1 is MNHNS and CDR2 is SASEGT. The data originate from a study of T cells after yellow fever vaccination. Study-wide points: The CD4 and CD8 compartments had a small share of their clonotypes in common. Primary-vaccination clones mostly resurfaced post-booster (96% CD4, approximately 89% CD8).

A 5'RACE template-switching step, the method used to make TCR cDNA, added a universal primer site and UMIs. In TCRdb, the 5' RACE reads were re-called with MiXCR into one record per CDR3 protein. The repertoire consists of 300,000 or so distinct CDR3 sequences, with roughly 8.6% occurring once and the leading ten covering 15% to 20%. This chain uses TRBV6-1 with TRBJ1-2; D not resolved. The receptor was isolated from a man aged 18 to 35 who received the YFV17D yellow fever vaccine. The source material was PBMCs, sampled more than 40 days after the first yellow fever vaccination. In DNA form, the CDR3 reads TGTGCCAGCATACGACGGCCCGGAATAACCGCTAACTATGGCTACACCTTC. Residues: CASIRRPGITANYGYTF.